These 21 T cell receptor beta chains share one sample of origin, sequenced in a study of shared clonotypes between healthy human individuals. Method: immunoSEQ multiplex PCR; TCRdb's copy keeps in-frame clones and lacks some. The sample has about 710,000 clones, around 73% seen once. Specimen: memory CD4+ T cells sorted from blood. Stated subset: CD45RA-negative fraction. The receptors were gathered from a woman in her 30s in good health.

The chain has TRBV7-3 and TRBJ2-1, with a weak D call TRBD2 (6 bases). Germline V gene data show CDR1 as SGHTA and CDR2 as FQGTGA. V shed 5 bases and J shed 7 bases, with 24 bases lying between them. The CDR3 extends over 17 amino acids. CDR3: CASSPPRSGLFINEQFF. For the CDR3, the DNA is TGTGCCAGCAGCCCCCCCCGGAGCGGACTATTTATAAATGAGCAGTTCTTC.

This clone has only a few counts. The rearrangement uses TRBV20-1 and TRBJ2-1; D perhaps matches TRBD2 (5 bases). V dropped 6 bases and J dropped 4 bases, with 7 bases sitting between them. CDR3 length equals 11 residues. Per the germline V gene, CDR1 is DFQATT and CDR2 is SNEGSKA (reference sequence). As DNA, the CDR3 is TGCAGTGCCCCGGGATACAATGAGCAGTTCTTC. Encoded protein: CSAPGYNEQFF.

This clone was recorded many times. The chain has TRBV28 and TRBJ1-2; TRBD1 agrees at 7 bases. Unmatched junction bases numbered 7, after V lost 5 bases and J lost 4 bases. Germline V CDR1 and CDR2: MDHEN, SYDVKM. The CDR3 runs to 14 residues. In DNA, the CDR3 is TGTGCCAGCAGTCCCGGGGGACAGATCTATGGCTACACCTTC. Amino acids: CASSPGGQIYGYTF.

This chain joins TRBV19 and TRBJ1-3; D is uncertain. V lost 5 bases, J lost 0 bases, and 14 bases lay in between. CDR1 LNHDA and CDR2 SQIVND come from the germline V gene (reference sequence). CDR3 length equals 16 residues. CDR3 loop: CASSPRLDGSGNTIYF. CDR3 nucleotide sequence: TGTGCCAGTAGTCCGCGACTTGATGGCTCTGGAAACACCATATATTTT.

The CDR3 spells CASSTGGLDTGELFF. The CDR3 coding sequence is TGTGCCAGCAGTACAGGGGGCTTGGACACCGGGGAGCTGTTTTTT. This chain joins TRBV6-5 and TRBJ2-2, with 9 positions matching TRBD1. This CDR3 contains 15 residues. The junction had 4 bases not matched to a gene; V was cut back by 5 bases and J by 3 bases. Per germline, CDR1 MNHEY and CDR2 SVGAGI.

The chain carries TRBV5-5 and TRBJ1-5, with TRBD1 as a possible D gene (6 bases). V dropped 0 bases and J dropped 6 bases, with 13 bases sitting between them. The length of the CDR3 is 15 residues. Germline assignment: CDR1 SGHKS and CDR2 YYEKEE (reference sequence). The CDR3 DNA follows: TGTGCCAGCAGCTTGGGACAGGAACTTGTTCAGCCCCAGCATTTT. Its protein product is CASSLGQELVQPQHF.

V is TRBV2 and J is TRBJ1-2; possible D gene TRBD1, 6 bases. Germline V gene data show CDR1 as SNHLY and CDR2 as FYNNEI. The V and J ends lost 7 bases and 2 bases respectively, with 11 bases between them. CDR3 length equals 13 residues. CDR3 residues: CASTRDRNYGYTF. CDR3 sequence (DNA): TGTGCCAGCACCAGAGACAGGAACTATGGCTACACCTTC.

J is TRBJ2-6 and V is TRBV5-1; D possibly corresponds to TRBD1 (5 bases). Germline V CDR1 and CDR2: SGHRS, YFSETQ. CDR3 length: 16 residues. V lost 2 bases and J lost 0, with 9 bases in between. DNA of the CDR3: TGCGCCAGCAGCTTAGACAGCCTCTCTGGGGCCAACGTCCTGACTTTC. Protein product: CASSLDSLSGANVLTF.

Points on this clone: Other DNA sequences in this specimen translate into the identical CDR3. The CDR3 DNA reads as TGTGCCAGCAGCTTACTCGGGACTAGCTCCTACAATGAGCAGTTCTTC. Its translation is CASSLLGTSSYNEQFF. This chain connects TRBV7-3 to TRBJ2-1; 8 bases agree with TRBD2. This CDR3 comprises 16 residues. V shed 2 bases, J shed 0 bases, and the junction held 3 bases outside the gene matches. The germline V gene encodes CDR1 SGHTA and CDR2 FQGTGA.

The V gene is TRBV6-5, the J gene TRBJ1-1; D is perhaps TRBD1 (6 bases). The CDR3 consists of 15 residues. The V gene's germline CDR1 is MNHEY and CDR2 SVGAGI. The V end was cut by 2 bases, the J end by 5 bases, with 15 bases between. The DNA of the CDR3 is TGTGCCAGCAGTTACGCGGTGGGAGGGGGGACTGAAGCTTTCTTT. Its protein is CASSYAVGGGTEAFF.

The J gene is TRBJ2-2, the V gene TRBV5-1; the D gene is possibly TRBD2 (5 bases). The CDR3 is made up of 14 amino acids. The V end was cut by 0 bases, the J end by 5 bases, with 8 bases between. In germline, CDR1 is SGHRS, CDR2 YFSETQ. CDR3 coding DNA: TGCGCCAGCAGCTTGGGGACTTCTACCGGGGAGCTGTTTTTT. Residues: CASSLGTSTGELFF.

The chain uses TRBV19 and TRBJ2-7; no clear D gene. The CDR3 is 13 residues long. The germline V gene has CDR1 LNHDA and CDR2 SQIVND (reference sequence). V dropped 8 bases and J dropped 7 bases, with 18 bases sitting between them. CDR3 residues: CASSLTYAGEQYF. For the CDR3, the DNA is TGTGCCAGTTCCCTCACGTACGCTGGGGAGCAGTACTTC. Drawing the rest from reference TRBV19 and TRBJ2-7, the complete variable domain is DGGITQSPKYLFRKEGQNVTLSCEQNLNHDAMYWYRQDPGQGLRLIYYSQIVNDFQKGDIAEGYSVSREKKESFPLTVTSAQKNPTAFYLCASSLTYAGEQYFGPGTRLTVT.

This clone occurred once. The chain is built from TRBV11-2 and TRBJ2-1, with 11 bases fitting TRBD2. The CDR3 consists of 19 residues. V was clipped by 2 bases and J by 6 bases; unmatched bases: 15. The germline V gene has CDR1 SGHAT and CDR2 FQNNGV. The CDR3 coding sequence is TGTGCCAGCAGCTTACTGGGACTAGCGGAGAGTGGGAAGATCAATGAGCAGTTCTTC. Translating gives CASSLLGLAESGKINEQFF.

The chain combines TRBV28 with TRBJ2-2; D is uncertain. CDR1 is MDHEN and CDR2 is SYDVKM in the germline V gene. The CDR3 runs 15 residues. V was pared by 4 bases and J by 2 bases, with 11 bases between. DNA of the CDR3: TGTGCCAGCAGTTCGTCGGGCCAAAACACCGGGGAGCTGTTTTTT. Translated, it gives CASSSSGQNTGELFF.

This rearrangement joins TRBV10-3 to TRBJ2-2; no definite D call. Between the trimmed V and J ends, which lost 0 bases and 0 bases, there was a span of 8 bases. The germline V gene encodes CDR1 ENHRY and CDR2 SYGVKD. CDR3 length: 16 residues. The CDR3: CAISESETPNTGELFF. CDR3 coding DNA: TGTGCCATCAGTGAGTCAGAGACGCCGAACACCGGGGAGCTGTTTTTT.

The chain carries TRBV18 and TRBJ2-5; D is ambiguous. CDR1 KGHSH and CDR2 LQKENI come from the germline V gene. Trimming stripped 2 bases from V and 2 bases from J, with 12 bases between. CDR3 size: 15 residues. CDR3 residues: CASSPAWAGQETQYF. The CDR3 region has the DNA TGTGCCAGCTCACCAGCATGGGCAGGACAAGAGACCCAGTACTTC.

The genes are TRBV7-8 and TRBJ1-1; the D gene is possibly TRBD1 (5 bases). Germline lookup yields CDR1 SGHVS and CDR2 FQNEAQ. Trimming removed 4 bases at V and 1 base at J, with 7 bases between. This CDR3 is 13 amino acids long. The CDR3 nucleotides are TGTGCCAGCAGCTGGACACCGAACACTGAAGCTTTCTTT. Protein: CASSWTPNTEAFF.

In this sample, this clone turned up once. The chain employs TRBV28 and TRBJ1-5, with a possible D match to TRBD1 (6 bases). CDR1 is MDHEN and CDR2 is SYDVKM in the germline V gene. This CDR3 spans 14 amino acids. Trimming shortened V by 5 bases and J by 3 bases, and 11 bases separated the two germline ends. CDR3: CASSTGYDNQPQHF. CDR3 nucleotides: TGTGCCAGCAGTACAGGGTACGACAATCAGCCCCAGCATTTT.

This chain links TRBV29-1 with TRBJ1-4, with no clear D. This CDR3 comprises 13 residues. The V gene's germline CDR1 is SQVTM and CDR2 ANQGSEA. The V end was cut by 2 bases, the J end by 6 bases, with 10 bases between. CDR3 sequence reads: CSVERDLDEKLFF. The CDR3 DNA reads TGCAGCGTTGAACGCGATTTAGATGAAAAACTGTTTTTT.

This chain links TRBV4-1 with TRBJ1-5, with 7 bases that match TRBD1. The germline CDR1 and CDR2 sequences are MGHRA and YSYEKL. The CDR3 is 21 amino acids. J was trimmed by 7 bases and V by 1 base; bases with no gene match: 25. CDR3: CASSQGLFRTGDRWSNQPQHF. In DNA, the CDR3 is TGCGCCAGCAGCCAAGGACTCTTCAGAACCGGGGACAGATGGAGTAACCAGCCCCAGCATTTT.

This clone was detected only a few times. Other DNA sequences of this sample code for an identical CDR3. The chain joins TRBV15 to TRBJ1-1; no reliable D call. Germline V gives CDR1 LNHNV, CDR2 YYDKDF (reference sequence). The CDR3 extends over 15 amino acids. V was trimmed by 1 base and J by 1 base, leaving 10 bases between them. The CDR3 bases are TGTGCCACCAGCAGAGGCGGAACGGCGAACACTGAAGCTTTCTTT. Its protein product is CATSRGGTANTEAFF.